What follows are 24 T cell receptor beta chains derived from one specimen sequenced in a study of CD8 T cells in Susac syndrome. The RNA input was roughly 0.45 to 1 ug, and it was reverse transcribed with random hexamers. One entry per CDR3 protein, called by TCRdb with MiXCR from the immunoSEQ multiplex PCR reads. Among about 120,000 distinct CDR3 sequences, roughly 94% were seen once, and the ten largest hold 0.28%. The sample consisted of CD8+ T cells from PBMCs. The receptors shown here come from a human donor with Susac syndrome.

The chain couples TRBV10-2 to TRBJ1-1; TRBD1 is a possible D gene (5 bases). CDR1 and CDR2 (germline): WSHSY, SAAADI. The CDR3 is made up of 14 amino acids. The V end was cut by 2 bases, the J end by 1 base, with 8 bases between. The CDR3 is CASSEQGANTEAFF. CDR3 nucleotide sequence: TGCGCCAGCAGTGAGCAGGGAGCGAACACTGAAGCTTTCTTT.

J is TRBJ2-1 and V is TRBV4-1; 7 nucleotides align to TRBD2. Germline-derived CDR1 and CDR2 are MGHRA and YSYEKL. V was pared by 3 bases and J by 9 bases, with 11 bases of the junction left unmatched. The CDR3 extends over 15 amino acids. The chain's CDR3 is CASSHTSRGDSEQFF. The CDR3 DNA sequence: TGCGCCAGCAGCCATACTAGCCGGGGGGATAGTGAGCAGTTCTTC.

The chain recombines TRBV20-1 with TRBJ2-1; 8 bases are a match to TRBD2. The ends lost 5 bases at V and 2 bases at J; junction bases unmatched: 2. The V gene's germline CDR1 is DFQATT and CDR2 SNEGSKA (reference sequence). The CDR3 totals 13 residues. This chain's CDR3 is CSAGTRPYNEQFF. DNA of the CDR3: TGCAGTGCTGGGACTAGACCCTACAATGAGCAGTTCTTC.

The chain recombines TRBV29-1 with TRBJ1-1; a possible D gene is TRBD1 (5 bases). Trimming cost V 8 bases and J 3 bases, with 13 bases left between them. CDR1 is SQVTM and CDR2 is ANQGSEA in the germline V gene. The CDR3 spans 12 residues. CDR3 DNA sequence: TGCAGCTCAAGGGGTTCTTACACTGAAGCTTTCTTT. This translates into CSSRGSYTEAFF.

V usage is TRBV12-3 or TRBV12-4 and J usage is TRBJ1-2; 8 bases map to TRBD1. The CDR3 is 14 residues long. V lost 5 bases and J lost 4; bases outside the gene matches: 6. For the CDR3, the DNA is TGTGCCAGCAGTGCAGGGGGCCAGCTCTATGGCTACACCTTC. Its translation is CASSAGGQLYGYTF.

This clonotype was recorded once. The chain links TRBV7-9 to TRBJ1-5, with D hard to call. The V end was cut by 4 bases, the J end by 0 bases, with 10 bases between. This CDR3 has 15 residues. Germline V gene sequence: CDR1 SEHNR, CDR2 FQNEAQ (reference sequence). In nucleotides, the CDR3 is TGTGCCAGCAGCTCCGGACCCGATAGCAATCAGCCCCAGCATTTT. It encodes CASSSGPDSNQPQHF.

The rearrangement uses TRBV3-1 and TRBJ2-2; D possibly corresponds to TRBD1 (5 bases). Germline V CDR1 and CDR2: LGHDT, YNNKEL (reference sequence). There are 14 residues in the CDR3. Trimming stripped 2 bases from V and 3 bases from J, with 7 bases between. The CDR3 nucleotides are TGTGCCAGCAGCCAAAGGGGTGACACCGGGGAGCTGTTTTTT. Protein: CASSQRGDTGELFF. The full variable domain, completed using reference TRBV3-1 and TRBJ2-2, is DTAVSQTPKYLVTQMGNDKSIKCEQNLGHDTMYWYKQDSKKFLKIMFSYNNKELIINETVPNRFSPKSPDKAHLNLHINSLELGDSAVYFCASSQRGDTGELFFGEGSRLTVL.

There are a few counts of this clonotype. The J gene is TRBJ2-1, the V gene TRBV12-3 or TRBV12-4, with D hard to call. CDR3 length equals 12 residues. The V end lost 5 bases, the J end lost 3 bases, and 5 bases lay between the germline ends. The CDR3 region is CASSLLYNEQFF. For the CDR3, the DNA is TGTGCCAGCAGTCTCCTCTACAATGAGCAGTTCTTC.

The chain combines TRBV11-2 with TRBJ2-5; 11 bases are a match to TRBD2. CDR1 is SGHAT and CDR2 is FQNNGV in the germline V gene. J was trimmed by 4 bases and V by 4 bases; bases with no gene match: 11. The CDR3 totals 17 residues. CDR3 residues: CASSSHVAGGPGETQYF. The CDR3 DNA reads TGTGCCAGCAGCTCCCACGTAGCGGGGGGGCCTGGAGAGACCCAGTACTTC. Filled out from reference TRBV11-2 and TRBJ2-5, the complete variable domain reads EAGVAQSPRYKIIEKRQSVAFWCNPISGHATLYWYQQILGQGPKLLIQFQNNGVVDDSQLPKDRFSAERLKGVDSTLKIQPAKLEDSAVYLCASSSHVAGGPGETQYFGPGTRLLVL.

The CDR3 loop reads CASSFTLAGSRDEQYF. The CDR3 DNA reads TGTGCCAGCAGTTTTACACTAGCGGGCTCGAGGGACGAGCAGTACTTC. This chain uses TRBV12-3 or TRBV12-4 with TRBJ2-7; 9 bases are a match to TRBD2. After removal of 3 bases from V and 5 bases from J, the junction contained 11 bases not matched to a gene. The CDR3 has 16 residues.

This clonotype appeared once. J is TRBJ2-1 and V is TRBV9; tentative D call: TRBD1 (6 bases). Germline CDR1 SGDLS, CDR2 YYNGEE. The CDR3 loop spans 15 amino acids. V was shortened by 7 bases and J by 6 bases, with 20 bases between the two germline ends. In DNA form, the CDR3 reads TGTGCCAGCTCCTATGGGGGCAGGGAATTCAATGAGCAGTTCTTC. It is translated as CASSYGGREFNEQFF.

The J gene is TRBJ2-5, the V gene TRBV12-5; D gene uncertain. The CDR3 runs 14 residues. V gave up 4 bases and J gave up 1 base, with 10 bases separating them. Germline CDR1 is LGHNT and CDR2 is FRNRAP. The CDR3 region is CASGSPPVQETQYF. CDR3 in DNA: TGTGCTAGTGGTTCCCCCCCTGTCCAAGAGACCCAGTACTTC.

The chain employs TRBV6-5 and TRBJ1-1, with D possibly matching TRBD1 (6 bases). Germline V gene data show CDR1 as MNHEY and CDR2 as SVGAGI. The CDR3 has 13 residues. Trimming stripped 11 bases from V and 1 base from J, with 14 bases between. The DNA for the CDR3 is TGTGCCGTACTTCGGGGGCCGAACACTGAAGCTTTCTTT. Its translation: CAVLRGPNTEAFF.

The rearrangement uses TRBV29-1 and TRBJ2-1; 9 nucleotides agree with TRBD2. Trimming cost V 8 bases and J 7 bases; bases outside gene matches: 9. There are 13 residues in the CDR3. Germline V gene data show CDR1 as SQVTM and CDR2 as ANQGSEA. The CDR3: CSLSGLAGNEQFF. In DNA form, the CDR3 reads TGCAGCCTCAGCGGGCTAGCGGGGAATGAGCAGTTCTTC.

The rearrangement uses TRBV19 and TRBJ1-5; D is possibly TRBD1 (6 bases). Trimming shortened V by 3 bases and J by 4 bases, and 10 bases separated the two germline ends. Germline lookup yields CDR1 LNHDA and CDR2 SQIVND (reference sequence). The CDR3 is made up of 14 amino acids. The DNA of the CDR3 is TGTGCCAGTAGTATCCGGGACATTAATCAGCCCCAGCATTTT. This encodes CASSIRDINQPQHF.

V usage is TRBV20-1 and J usage is TRBJ1-2, with D possibly TRBD1 on 5 matching bases. V dropped 1 base and J dropped 2 bases, with 11 bases sitting between them. Germline V gene data show CDR1 as DFQATT and CDR2 as SNEGSKA (reference sequence). This CDR3 region has 14 residues. The CDR3 coding sequence is TGCAGTGCTAGAGCTCTCGACAGAAACTATGGCTACACCTTC. Residues: CSARALDRNYGYTF.

This chain uses TRBV19 with TRBJ2-1; 10 bases are shared with TRBD1. This CDR3 region has 15 residues. V gave up 3 bases and J gave up 3 bases; unmatched junction bases: 2. CDR1 is LNHDA and CDR2 is SQIVND in the germline V gene (reference sequence). CDR3 sequence: CASSIDRGLYNEQFF. CDR3 sequence (DNA): TGTGCCAGTAGTATCGACAGGGGGCTCTACAATGAGCAGTTCTTC.

The chain uses TRBV29-1 and TRBJ2-1; D is uncertain. The CDR3 loop spans 16 amino acids. Germline CDR1 is SQVTM and CDR2 is ANQGSEA. Trimming removed 3 bases at V and 0 bases at J, with 15 bases between. The CDR3 DNA is TGCAGCGTTGAGTTTGGGCAGGCGAGCTCCTACAATGAGCAGTTCTTC. Its protein product is CSVEFGQASSYNEQFF.

This clonotype has ten or more counts. The genes are TRBV3-1 and TRBJ2-1, with 12 nucleotides matching TRBD2. J lost 7 bases, V lost 6 bases, and 10 bases had no gene match. Germline V CDR1 and CDR2: LGHDT, YNNKEL (reference sequence). The CDR3 has 16 residues. The CDR3 spells CASSPMTSGGGNEQFF. Here the CDR3 DNA reads TGTGCCAGCAGTCCAATGACTAGCGGGGGAGGAAATGAGCAGTTCTTC.

The CDR3 DNA sequence: TGCGCCAGCAGCCAAGAGGAGAGGGGCTACGAGCAGTACTTC. This translates into CASSQEERGYEQYF. The genes are TRBV4-1 and TRBJ2-7, with D tentatively TRBD1 or TRBD2 (5 bases each). V was clipped by 0 bases and J by 3 bases, with 9 bases between them. This CDR3 spans 14 amino acids. Germline V CDR1 and CDR2: MGHRA, YSYEKL.

The rearrangement joins TRBV4-1 to TRBJ1-6; weak D call: TRBD1 (5 bases). Per the germline V gene, CDR1 is MGHRA and CDR2 is YSYEKL. The CDR3 is made up of 15 amino acids. The V and J ends lost 0 bases and 4 bases respectively, with 7 bases between them. CDR3 DNA sequence: TGCGCCAGCAGCCAAGAAGGGGTATATAATTCACCCCTCCACTTT. This encodes CASSQEGVYNSPLHF.

The rearrangement uses TRBV6-5 and TRBJ1-2; 9 bases line up with TRBD1. Trimming removed 2 bases from V and 7 bases from J; junction bases left unmatched: 2. CDR3 length: 13 amino acids. Germline CDR1 MNHEY, CDR2 SVGAGI. For the CDR3, the DNA is TGTGCCAGCAGTTACGGGACAGGGCTTGGCTACACCTTC. The encoded protein is CASSYGTGLGYTF.

The chain links TRBV9 to TRBJ2-1, with 7 bases identical to TRBD1. Per the germline V gene, CDR1 is SGDLS and CDR2 is YYNGEE. J was trimmed by 5 bases and V by 3 bases; bases with no gene match: 5. This CDR3 is built from 14 residues. For the CDR3, the DNA is TGTGCCAGCAGCGACACGACAGGGAACAATGAGCAGTTCTTC. Its translation is CASSDTTGNNEQFF.

The chain employs TRBV7-6 and TRBJ2-1; no firm D call. The CDR3 is 14 amino acids. Germline CDR1 reads SGHVS; CDR2 reads FNYEAQ. The V and J ends lost 4 bases and 4 bases respectively, with 11 bases between them. The CDR3 DNA sequence: TGTGCCAGCAGCTCCCTCCCCGGATACAATGAGCAGTTCTTC. Translation: CASSSLPGYNEQFF.